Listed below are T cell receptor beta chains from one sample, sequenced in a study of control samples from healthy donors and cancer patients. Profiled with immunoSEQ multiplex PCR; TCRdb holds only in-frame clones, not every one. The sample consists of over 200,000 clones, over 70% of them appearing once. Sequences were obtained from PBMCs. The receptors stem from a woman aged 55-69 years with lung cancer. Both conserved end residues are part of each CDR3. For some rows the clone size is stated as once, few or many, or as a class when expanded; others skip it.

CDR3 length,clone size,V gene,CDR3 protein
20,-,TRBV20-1,CSASGTGGFSRGYSNQPQHF
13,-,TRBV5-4,CASSLGTEETQYF
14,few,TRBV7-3,CASSSGLAENEQFF
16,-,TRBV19,CASSTPPLGQVYEQYF
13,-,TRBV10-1,CASSRAVGEKLFF
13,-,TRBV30,CAWSEGGSRPQHF
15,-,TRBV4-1,CASSQERVAKNIQYF
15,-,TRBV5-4,CASSLGLADTGELFF
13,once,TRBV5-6,CASSFVELNEQYF
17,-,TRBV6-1,CASSATSGPMSFYGYTF
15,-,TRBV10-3,CAISTRTASGNTIYF
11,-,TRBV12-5,CASGFLETQYF
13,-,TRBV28,CASSDREVRPQHF
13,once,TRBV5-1,CASSPDGVTVRVF
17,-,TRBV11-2,CASTLRGGRVITDTQYF
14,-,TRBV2,CASSLNGQNTEAFF
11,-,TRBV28,CASYGRNTIYF
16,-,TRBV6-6,CASSYSESGGYNEQFF
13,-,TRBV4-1,CASSLGPGETQYF
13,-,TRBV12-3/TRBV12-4,CASSLLVNTEAFF
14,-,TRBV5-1,CASSLGPTGPEAFF
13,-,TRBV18,CASSPGQRNEQFF
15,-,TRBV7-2,CASSRDRASGNTIYF
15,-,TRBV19,CASSTQIGQGYEQYF
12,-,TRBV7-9,CASSFPPEEQFF
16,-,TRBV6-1,CASSDPPGRPNQPQHF
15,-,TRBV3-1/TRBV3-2,CASSQDSGSGGELFF
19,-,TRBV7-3,CASSFSPTRAGGNTDTQYF
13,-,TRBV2,CASSPGRGEKLFF
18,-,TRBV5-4,CASSLGAVGGRYQETQYF
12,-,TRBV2,CASSATENGYTF
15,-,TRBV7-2,CASSFVGTNVNTQYF
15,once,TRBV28,CASIPAGAGANVLTF
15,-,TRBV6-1,CASSEIWGDGEKLFF
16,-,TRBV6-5,CASSSNRGGGNSPLHF
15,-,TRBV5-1,CASSREEGYQETQYF
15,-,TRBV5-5,CASSLVGGGNTEAFF